This record concerns one T cell receptor (beta chain) sequence. What it binds is not known. The data were taken from a study of T-cell reconstitution after alpha-beta-depleted transplantation in children. The TCRbeta library incorporated unique molecular identifiers. TCRdb passed the PCR reads through MiXCR, listing each CDR3 protein once. Of approximately 980,000 distinct CDR3 sequences listed, less than 30% are singletons. General study results and limits: Surviving recipient T cells and thymic progenitors underlay high day-60 TCRbeta diversity in some patients. It was reported that alpha-beta T cells came from several hundred expanded graft clones (about two months after transplant). Diversity and T-cell counts at one year after transplant derived mostly from new T cells.

CDR3 length: 17 residues. V was pared by 2 bases and J by 2 bases, with 13 bases between. This chain connects TRBV12-3 or TRBV12-4 to TRBJ2-6; TRBD1 might be the D (5 bases). This clonotype was obtained from a boy in the first two years of life who had a stem cell transplant for SCID, so the T cells may come from the graft donor. The specimen comprised PBMCs, mostly from graft donor cells, sampled 360 days after TCRalphabeta/CD19-depleted stem cell transplant. CDR3 residues: CASSLWAGFTGANVLTF. As DNA, the CDR3 is TGTGCCAGCAGTTTATGGGCAGGGTTTACTGGGGCCAACGTCCTGACTTTC.